This T cell receptor beta chain appears in the sequencing data of a study of persistence of HIV-infected CD4 T cells. Turning to the study itself: Two participants gave one leukapheresis sample; others gave up to roughly 180 mL blood repeatedly.

Broader study findings: CMV- and Gag-responding cells had lower TCRbeta richness than CD3/CD28-responding cells.

Stimulation used approximately 9.1 ug/mL lysate from CMV-infected fibroblasts. Sorted nonresponding memory CD4+ T cells were CD40L-negative, CD69-negative, CD45RO-high. Suppressive ART was started during chronic HIV-1 infection in these adults. Sequencing used immunoSEQ version 4 in survey mode. This table comes from immunoSEQ multiplex PCR, and its TCRdb copy is limited to in-frame clones, with some not included. The table shows 40,000 to 50,000 clones, with more than 60% occurring only once. This CDR3 contains 14 residues. Looked up from germline, CDR1 is MNHNY and CDR2 is SVGAGI (reference sequence). V was trimmed by 11 bases and J by 0 bases, leaving 14 bases between them. About this clone itself: No antigen is known for it.

The sample was CD4+ T cells sorted from PBMCs after approximately 19-hour stimulation, taken from a patient who received antiretroviral therapy. The rearrangement uses TRBV6-6 and TRBJ1-3, with D possibly TRBD1 on 5 matching bases. The TCR originated in an adult man with HIV who was CMV-seropositive. This chain's CDR3 is CASGLLPSGNTIYF. For the CDR3, the DNA is TGTGCCTCGGGACTCCTTCCCTCTGGAAACACCATATATTTT.